The rows below give T cell receptor beta chains drawn from one sample of a study of monozygotic twins with inflammatory bowel disease. From the 5' RACE reads, TCRdb lists one entry per CDR3 protein and no DNA. The table lists some 170,000 distinct CDR3 sequences. Source material: blood. Receptor source: a human donor with ulcerative colitis or Crohn's disease, or a healthy co-twin of an affected twin (not recorded which). The CDR3 runs from the conserved cysteine through the conserved F or W.

V	J	length	CDR3
TRBV5-8	TRBJ1-5	15	CASSLRGVGNQPQHF
TRBV20-1	TRBJ2-7	14	CSADAAGAGNEQYF
TRBV11-2	TRBJ2-1	16	CASSPIGTGNYNEQFF
TRBV12-3/TRBV12-4	TRBJ2-7	16	CASSSPIDKSSYEQYF
TRBV7-9	TRBJ2-7	15	CASSLAGTGSYEQYF
TRBV10-3	TRBJ2-2	13	CATHPGNTGELFF
TRBV30	TRBJ1-1	11	CAWKGLSEAFF
TRBV4-2	TRBJ2-3	12	CASSHVEGTQYF
TRBV15	TRBJ2-1	15	CATSRDRRGNNEQFF
TRBV11-2	TRBJ2-7	19	CASSGYGMETGGDSYEQYF
TRBV12-3/TRBV12-4	TRBJ2-7	13	CASSTEGDYEQYF
TRBV5-1	TRBJ1-1	15	CASSLSPPTNTEAFF
TRBV2	TRBJ2-5	13	CASSGGVQETQYF
TRBV7-2	TRBJ2-2	16	CASSPSGTVNTGELFF
TRBV18	TRBJ1-1	15	CASSPEQGMGTEAFF
TRBV30	TRBJ2-7	14	CAWTRTSGRYEQYF
TRBV12-3/TRBV12-4	TRBJ2-2	15	CASILEASGQGELFF
TRBV5-5	TRBJ1-2	14	CASSFGQGDYGYTF
TRBV29-1	TRBJ1-1	15	CSVERDRGMGTEAFF
TRBV29-1	TRBJ1-6	12	CSVRQGNSPLHF
TRBV12-3/TRBV12-4	TRBJ1-1	15	CASSIPGQGATEAFF
TRBV20-1	TRBJ2-7	17	CSARDTGGLPQYYEQYF
TRBV20-1	TRBJ1-6	13	CSAGWDVPRRLHF
TRBV7-2	TRBJ2-7	13	CASSFYQSYEQYF
TRBV7-7	TRBJ1-5	19	CASSPGRTGYVISNQPQHF
TRBV4-1	TRBJ2-2	15	CASSPPKSTAGELFF
TRBV7-9	TRBJ1-6	15	CASSLGALYNSPLHF
TRBV30	TRBJ1-4	14	CAWSVRGGREKLFF
TRBV5-1	TRBJ2-1	17	CASSLGGLAGARDEQFF